The 11 T cell receptor beta chains reported below all come from one sample, sequenced in a study of human T cells and chemical hapten exposure. Time point described: patch test 1, 2 weeks after DPC sensitization. Treatment specified: therapeutic diphenylcyclopropenone sensitization with weekly scalp DPC. Each CDR3 protein is one row after TCRdb ran MiXCR on the RACE reads. This table holds roughly 180,000 distinct CDR3 sequences, around 22% found once. Material: whole blood, obtained in connection with sensitization to the hapten diphenylcyclopropenone (DPC). Receptors were obtained from a woman in her fifties or sixties with alopecia areata. Some clones in this sample may be carry-over from other donors' samples.

This chain joins TRBV13 and TRBJ2-1, with 7 nucleotides matching TRBD2. Germline V gene lookup returns CDR1 PRHDT and CDR2 FYEKMQ (reference sequence). Germline trimming cut 5 bases from V and 1 base from J; bases unmatched to any gene: 5. The CDR3 has 15 amino acids. CDR3 in DNA: TGTGCCAGCAGCACCGAGCGGGGATCCTACAATGAGCAGTTCTTC. Translating it yields CASSTERGSYNEQFF.

This clonotype was observed a few times. This rearrangement joins TRBV2 to TRBJ1-5, with D unclear. Germline CDR1 SNHLY, CDR2 FYNNEI. This CDR3 has 14 residues. V was trimmed by 4 bases and J by 0 bases, leaving 7 bases between them. As DNA, the CDR3 is TGTGCCAGCAGTGGGGTGTATAGCAATCAGCCCCAGCATTTT. This codes for CASSGVYSNQPQHF. Full variable domain (missing parts from reference TRBV2 and TRBJ1-5): EPEVTQTPSHQVTQMGQEVILRCVPISNHLYFYWYRQILGQKVEFLVSFYNNEISEKSEIFDDQFSVERPDGSNFTLKIRSTKLEDSAMYFCASSGVYSNQPQHFGDGTRLSIL.

This clonotype was counted many times. The chain carries TRBV24-1 and TRBJ2-1; the D gene could be TRBD1 or TRBD2 (5 bases each). V was trimmed by 6 bases and J by 7 bases, leaving 21 bases between them. Germline V lookup: CDR1 KGHDR, CDR2 SFDVKD. This CDR3 contains 16 residues. CDR3 loop: CATSFPGTVKSNEQFF. DNA for the CDR3: TGTGCCACCAGTTTCCCCGGGACGGTGAAATCAAATGAGCAGTTCTTC.

The chain employs TRBV4-1 and TRBJ2-2; TRBD2 aligns across 9 bases. The length of the CDR3 is 15 residues. CDR1 is MGHRA, CDR2 YSYEKL, per germline. V gave up 7 bases and J gave up 2 bases; unmatched junction bases: 5. The CDR3 bases are TGCGCCAGCAATAGACTAGCGGTAAACACCGGGGAGCTGTTTTTT. Protein product: CASNRLAVNTGELFF.

V is TRBV6-2 or TRBV6-3 and J is TRBJ2-7; TRBD1 might be the D (6 bases). V lost 0 bases and J lost 4, with 16 bases in between. This CDR3 spans 16 amino acids. The V gene's germline CDR1 is MNHEY and CDR2 SVGEGT. The CDR3 here is CASSYSPGQRAYEQYF. For the CDR3, the DNA is TGTGCCAGCAGTTACTCTCCTGGACAGAGGGCGTACGAGCAGTACTTC.

This clonotype turned up a few times. This sequence joins TRBV5-1 and TRBJ2-7; D may be TRBD2 (5 bases). V was shortened by 1 base and J by 0 bases, with 17 bases between the two germline ends. The V gene's germline CDR1 is SGHRS and CDR2 YFSETQ. The CDR3 runs 17 residues. In DNA form, the CDR3 reads TGCGCCAGCAGCTTGAGCGGTGGCGGGTTCCGCTCCTACGAGCAGTACTTC. This sequence encodes CASSLSGGGFRSYEQYF.

This chain joins TRBV27 and TRBJ2-7; 9 nucleotides agree with TRBD2. V lost 2 bases, J lost 5 bases, and 4 bases stayed unmatched. Germline CDR1 and CDR2: MNHEY and SMNVEV (reference sequence). This CDR3 region has 14 residues. CDR3: CASSLAGGFHEQYF. Here the CDR3 DNA reads TGTGCCAGCAGTTTAGCGGGAGGGTTCCACGAGCAGTACTTC.

The gene calls are TRBV5-1 and TRBJ2-3; 7 nucleotides match TRBD2. The junction had 7 bases not matched to a gene; V was cut back by 0 bases and J by 3 bases. The CDR3 totals 16 residues. The germline gives CDR1 SGHRS, CDR2 YFSETQ. The DNA of the CDR3 is TGCGCCAGCAGCTTGGATGGCGGGAGTGTTACAGATACGCAGTATTTT. Translating gives CASSLDGGSVTDTQYF.

This rearrangement joins TRBV3-1 to TRBJ2-1; D possibly corresponds to TRBD2 (5 bases). This CDR3 spans 16 amino acids. V lost 2 bases, J lost 8 bases, and 19 bases lay in between. Germline V lookup: CDR1 LGHDT, CDR2 YNNKEL (reference sequence). The DNA of the CDR3 is TGTGCCAGCAGCCAACAGAGAGGGATAATGTCTCATGAGCAGTTCTTC. The encoded protein is CASSQQRGIMSHEQFF.

The chain employs TRBV21-1 and TRBJ2-7; TRBD1, as called in the table, went unchecked against the DNA. TRBV21-1 is listed as a pseudogene. The CDR3 is 17 residues long. CDR3 in DNA: TGTGCCAGCAGCAAAGGAGGGGGGAAGGTGAGGTACTACGAGCAGTACTTC. Its protein product is CASSKGGGKVRYYEQYF.

This chain connects TRBV4-2 to TRBJ2-3; the match to TRBD2 covers 10 bases. The V gene's germline CDR1 is LGHNA and CDR2 YNFKEQ. Losses at the gene ends were 0 bases for V and 1 base for J; bases not matched to a gene: 1. The length of the CDR3 is 16 residues. CDR3 residues: CASSQDGTSGTDTQYF. The DNA for the CDR3 is TGTGCCAGCAGCCAAGATGGGACTAGCGGCACAGATACGCAGTATTTT.